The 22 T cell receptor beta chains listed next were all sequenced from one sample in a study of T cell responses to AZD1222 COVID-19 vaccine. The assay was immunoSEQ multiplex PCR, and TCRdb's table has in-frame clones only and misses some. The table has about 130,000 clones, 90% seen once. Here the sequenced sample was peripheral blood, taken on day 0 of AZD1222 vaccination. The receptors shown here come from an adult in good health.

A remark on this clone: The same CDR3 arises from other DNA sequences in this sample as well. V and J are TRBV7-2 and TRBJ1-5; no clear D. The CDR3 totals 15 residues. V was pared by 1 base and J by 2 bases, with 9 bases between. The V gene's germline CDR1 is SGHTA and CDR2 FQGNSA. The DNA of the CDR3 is TGTGCCAGCAGCTTAGATGGGCAGGGCAATCAGCCCCAGCATTTT. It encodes CASSLDGQGNQPQHF.

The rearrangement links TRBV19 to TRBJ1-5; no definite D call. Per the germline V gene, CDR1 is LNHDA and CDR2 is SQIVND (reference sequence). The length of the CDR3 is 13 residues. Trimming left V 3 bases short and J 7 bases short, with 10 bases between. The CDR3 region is CASSITVQQPQHF. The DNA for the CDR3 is TGTGCCAGTAGTATTACGGTTCAACAGCCCCAGCATTTT.

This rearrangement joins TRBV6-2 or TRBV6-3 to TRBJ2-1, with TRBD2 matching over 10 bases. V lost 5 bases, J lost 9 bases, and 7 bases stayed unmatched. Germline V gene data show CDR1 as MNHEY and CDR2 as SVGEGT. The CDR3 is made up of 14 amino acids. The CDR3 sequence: CASSRAGGGGEQFF. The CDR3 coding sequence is TGTGCCAGCAGTCGAGCGGGAGGGGGCGGTGAGCAGTTCTTC.

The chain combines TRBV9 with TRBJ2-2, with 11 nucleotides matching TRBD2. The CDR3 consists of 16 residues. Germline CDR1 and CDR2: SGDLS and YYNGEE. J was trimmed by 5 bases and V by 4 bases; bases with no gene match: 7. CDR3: CASSTRTSGRTGELFF. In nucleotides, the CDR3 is TGTGCCAGCAGCACCCGGACTAGCGGGCGGACCGGGGAGCTGTTTTTT.

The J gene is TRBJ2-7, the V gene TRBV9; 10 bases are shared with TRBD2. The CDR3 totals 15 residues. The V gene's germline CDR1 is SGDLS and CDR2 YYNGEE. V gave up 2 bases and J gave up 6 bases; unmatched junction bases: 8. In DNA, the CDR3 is TGTGCCAGCAGCGTGGCGACTAGCGGGCCTTCCGAGCAGTACTTC. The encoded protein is CASSVATSGPSEQYF.

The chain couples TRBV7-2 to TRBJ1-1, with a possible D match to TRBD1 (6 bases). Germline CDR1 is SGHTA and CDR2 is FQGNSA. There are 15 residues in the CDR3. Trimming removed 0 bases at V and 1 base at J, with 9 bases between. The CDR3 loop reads CASSLAPGANTEAFF. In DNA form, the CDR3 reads TGTGCCAGCAGCTTAGCACCGGGGGCGAACACTGAAGCTTTCTTT.

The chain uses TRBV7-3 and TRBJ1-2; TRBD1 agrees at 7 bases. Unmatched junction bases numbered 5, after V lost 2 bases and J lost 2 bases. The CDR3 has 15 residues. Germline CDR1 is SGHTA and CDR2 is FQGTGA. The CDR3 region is CASSLYRGTNYGYTF. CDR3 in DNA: TGTGCCAGCAGCTTATACAGGGGTACGAACTATGGCTACACCTTC.

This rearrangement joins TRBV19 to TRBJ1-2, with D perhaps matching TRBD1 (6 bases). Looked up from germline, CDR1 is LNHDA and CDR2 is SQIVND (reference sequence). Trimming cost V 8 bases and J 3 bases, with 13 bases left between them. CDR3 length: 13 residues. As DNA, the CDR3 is TGTGCCAGTCGGCAACAGGGTGACTATGGCTACACCTTC. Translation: CASRQQGDYGYTF. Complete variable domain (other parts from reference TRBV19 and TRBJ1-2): DGGITQSPKYLFRKEGQNVTLSCEQNLNHDAMYWYRQDPGQGLRLIYYSQIVNDFQKGDIAEGYSVSREKKESFPLTVTSAQKNPTAFYLCASRQQGDYGYTFGSGTRLTVV.

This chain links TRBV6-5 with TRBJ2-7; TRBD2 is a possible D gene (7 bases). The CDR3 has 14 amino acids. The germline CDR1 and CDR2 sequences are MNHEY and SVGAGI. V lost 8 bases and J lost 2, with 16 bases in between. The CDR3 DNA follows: TGTGCCAGCTTAGTGGGGGGGGGCGCCTACGAGCAGTACTTC. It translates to CASLVGGGAYEQYF.

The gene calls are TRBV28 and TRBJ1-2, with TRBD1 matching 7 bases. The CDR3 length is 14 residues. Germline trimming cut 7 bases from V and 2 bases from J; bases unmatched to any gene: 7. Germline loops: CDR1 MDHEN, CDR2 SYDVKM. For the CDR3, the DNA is TGTGCCAGCAAACAACAGGGGCGGAACTATGGCTACACCTTC. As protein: CASKQQGRNYGYTF.

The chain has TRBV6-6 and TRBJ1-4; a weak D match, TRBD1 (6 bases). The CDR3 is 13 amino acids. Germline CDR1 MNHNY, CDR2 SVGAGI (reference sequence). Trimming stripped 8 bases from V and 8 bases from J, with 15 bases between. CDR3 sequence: CASQKGVNEKLFF. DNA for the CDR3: TGTGCCAGCCAGAAGGGGGTGAACGAAAAACTGTTTTTT.

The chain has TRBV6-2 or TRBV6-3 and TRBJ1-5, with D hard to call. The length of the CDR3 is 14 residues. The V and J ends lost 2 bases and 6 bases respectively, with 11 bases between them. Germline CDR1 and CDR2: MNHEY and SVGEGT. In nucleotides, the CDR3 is TGTGCCAGCAGTTACCCGACATTGACTCAGCCCCAGCATTTT. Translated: CASSYPTLTQPQHF.

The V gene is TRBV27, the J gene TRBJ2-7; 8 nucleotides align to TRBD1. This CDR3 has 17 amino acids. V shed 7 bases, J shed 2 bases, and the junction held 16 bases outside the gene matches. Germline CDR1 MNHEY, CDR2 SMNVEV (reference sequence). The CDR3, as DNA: TGTGCCAGCACTGAAAAATCCTCCGGGACAGGACCCTACGAGCAGTACTTC. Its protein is CASTEKSSGTGPYEQYF.

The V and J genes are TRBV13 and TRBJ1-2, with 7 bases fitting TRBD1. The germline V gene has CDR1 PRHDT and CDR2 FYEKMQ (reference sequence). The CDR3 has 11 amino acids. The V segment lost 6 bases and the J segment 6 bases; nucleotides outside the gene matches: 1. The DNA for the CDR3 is TGTGCCAGCAGACAGGGGAATGGCTACACCTTC. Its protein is CASRQGNGYTF.

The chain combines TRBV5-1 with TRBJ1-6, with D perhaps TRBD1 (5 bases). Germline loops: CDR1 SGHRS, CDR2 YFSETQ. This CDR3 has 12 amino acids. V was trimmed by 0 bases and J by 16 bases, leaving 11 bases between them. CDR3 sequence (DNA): TGCGCCAGCAGCTTGGCCGGGGGAGAACTCCACTTT. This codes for CASSLAGGELHF.

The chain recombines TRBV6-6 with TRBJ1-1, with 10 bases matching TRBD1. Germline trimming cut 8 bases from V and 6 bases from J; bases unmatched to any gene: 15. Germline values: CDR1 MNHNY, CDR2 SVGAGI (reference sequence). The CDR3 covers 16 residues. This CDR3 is CASGDDRGLGLAEAFF. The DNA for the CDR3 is TGTGCCAGCGGAGACGACAGGGGGCTTGGTTTGGCTGAAGCTTTCTTT.

CDR3 in DNA: TGTGCCAGCAGCTTAAGTGGGGGGGCTGAGACCCAGTACTTC. Its protein product is CASSLSGGAETQYF. The rearrangement joins TRBV7-3 to TRBJ2-5, with a tentative D call TRBD2 (7 bases). Germline loops: CDR1 SGHTA, CDR2 FQGTGA. CDR3 length: 14 amino acids. The V gene lost 1 base and the J gene lost 5 bases, with 11 bases spanning the gap.

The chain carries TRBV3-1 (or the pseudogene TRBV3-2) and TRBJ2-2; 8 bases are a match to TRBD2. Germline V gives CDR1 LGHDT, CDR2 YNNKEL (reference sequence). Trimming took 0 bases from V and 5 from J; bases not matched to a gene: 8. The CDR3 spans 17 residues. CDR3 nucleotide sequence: TGTGCCAGCAGCCAAGACGCGGCGGGGGGCGGGACCGGGGAGCTGTTTTTT. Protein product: CASSQDAAGGGTGELFF.

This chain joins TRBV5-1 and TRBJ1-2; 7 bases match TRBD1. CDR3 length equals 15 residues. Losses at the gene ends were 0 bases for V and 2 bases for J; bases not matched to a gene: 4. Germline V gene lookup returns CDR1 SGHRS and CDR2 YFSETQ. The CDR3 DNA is TGCGCCAGCAGCTTGGTAGGGACAGACAACTATGGCTACACCTTC. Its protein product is CASSLVGTDNYGYTF.

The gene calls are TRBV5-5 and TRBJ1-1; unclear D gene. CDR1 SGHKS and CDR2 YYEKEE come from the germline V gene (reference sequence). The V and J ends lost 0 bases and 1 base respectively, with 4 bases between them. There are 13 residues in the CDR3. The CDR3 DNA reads TGTGCCAGCAGCTTGGTTCCGAACACTGAAGCTTTCTTT. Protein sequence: CASSLVPNTEAFF. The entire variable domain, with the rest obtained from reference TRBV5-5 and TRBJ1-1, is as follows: DAGVTQSPTHLIKTRGQQVTLRCSPISGHKSVSWYQQVLGQGPQFIFQYYEKEERGRGNFPDRFSARQFPNYSSELNVNALLLGDSALYLCASSLVPNTEAFFGQGTRLTVV.

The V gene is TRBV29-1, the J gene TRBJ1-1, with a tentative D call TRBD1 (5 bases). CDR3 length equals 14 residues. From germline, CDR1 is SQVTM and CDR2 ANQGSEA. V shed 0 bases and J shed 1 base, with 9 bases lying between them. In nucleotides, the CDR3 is TGCAGCGTTGAAGATTGGGACGGGAACACTGAAGCTTTCTTT. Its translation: CSVEDWDGNTEAFF.

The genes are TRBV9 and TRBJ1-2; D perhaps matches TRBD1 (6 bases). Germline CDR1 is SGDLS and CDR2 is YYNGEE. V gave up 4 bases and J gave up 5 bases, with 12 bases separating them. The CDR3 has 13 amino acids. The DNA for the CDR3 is TGTGCCAGCAGCACCCGGACAGAATATGGCTACACCTTC. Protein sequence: CASSTRTEYGYTF. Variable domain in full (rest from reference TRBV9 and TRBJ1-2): DSGVTQTPKHLITATGQRVTLRCSPRSGDLSVYWYQQSLDQGLQFLIQYYNGEERAKGNILERFSAQQFPDLHSELNLSSLELGDSALYFCASSTRTEYGYTFGSGTRLTVV.